The entry below describes one T cell receptor beta chain. There is no known antigen for this receptor. Per-base quality was not reported, and no clone a single base away is much larger than it. These data belong to a study of glioma-infiltrating T cells after dendritic cell vaccination (dated by TCRdb to about 2016). General notes on the study: The cohort comprised about 15 glioblastoma patients from Phase I and II dendritic cell vaccination trials, 9 newly diagnosed and 6 with recurrent disease. Between the early 2000s and the early 2010s, patients were given autologous tumor lysate-pulsed dendritic cell vaccination. The vaccine was prepared from monocyte-derived dendritic cells that were cultured for more than six days with IL-4 and GM-CSF and then pulsed overnight with autologous tumor lysate. Each patient got three intradermal injections of the dendritic cell vaccine, spaced at biweekly intervals, in the arm below the axilla. In glioblastoma patients vaccinated with dendritic cells, deep sequencing of TCR beta CDR3 regions served to measure tumor-infiltrating lymphocyte content and to compare repertoires between tumor and blood. Survival after dendritic cell vaccination was correlated with TCR sequencing metrics, such as TIL content and the overlap between tumor and blood repertoires.

General findings and caveats noted by the study authors: The cohort was small and heterogeneous, only a few patients had full blood and tumor sets, and even fewer had initial-recurrent tumor pairs. TCR clonality showed no direct relationship with survival, which suggests that a diverse polyclonal response may matter. The TCR overlap response model with three groups was called speculative and said to need prospective validation. Higher estimated pretreatment TIL content predicted longer time to progression and overall survival after dendritic cell vaccination.

The time point label of this sample denotes: after dendritic cell vaccination, including at tumor progression/relapse. Patients were selected on the basis of adequate residual fresh-frozen tumor tissue and more than two years of available survival data. Molecular status otherwise varied across the glioblastoma patients, but none of them carried an isocitrate dehydrogenase mutation. PBMC were collected before vaccination, two weeks after the third vaccination, and at tumor progression if tumor progression occurred. The Qiagen DNeasy Blood extraction Kit was used for extraction of genomic DNA. V trim: 5 bases; J trim: 5 bases; unmatched bases: 7. The CDR3 has 15 amino acids, counting the end cysteine and phenylalanine. The read is trimmed to its CDR3 DNA, 45 bases read in frame from base 1. CDR1 and CDR2, looked up from the germline V gene (reference sequence), are MNHEY and SMNVEV. Using the immunoSEQ assay, TCRB CDR3 regions were amplified from 1.5 to 2 micrograms of genomic DNA, or from all available DNA when less than that was on hand. For multiplex PCR, 60 forward primers for TCR V beta segments and 13 reverse primers for J beta segments were used. To estimate reads per starting template, synthetic control templates were spiked into each sample at limiting dilution. Reads of 87 bp were generated by sequencing on the Illumina HiSeq System. The published analysis was carried out like this. To remove PCR and sequencing errors, closely related sequences were merged with a nearest neighbor algorithm. TCR overlap was defined as the percentage of unique tumor TCR beta sequences that were also present in the same patient's peripheral blood. Imported from immuneACCESS, the table was reduced by TCRdb to in-frame sequences with V and J called. These copies leave out some clones; in studies compared against another copy, an unresolved V gene accounts for under half, and the cause of the remainder is not known. The V and J calls and clone size are taken from that table; D and trimming were inferred from the DNA. The sample data list approximately 85,000 clones, and about 85% of these were observed just once. The ten most abundant clones make up 8.5% of the sample.

This TCR was recovered from a human donor with glioblastoma. The source material was blood, sampled after dendritic cell vaccination. The receptor chain draws on TRBV27 and TRBJ2-3; TRBD1 fits 10 bases in the junction. The CDR3 corresponds to CASSRPGQGIDTQYF. In nucleotides, the sequence is TGTGCCAGCAGTCGCCCGGGACAGGGGATAGATACGCAGTATTTT.